These 25 T cell receptor beta chains share one sample of origin, sequenced in a study of neoadjuvant anti-PD-1 for oral cavity cancer. Assay used: immunoSEQ multiplex PCR; TCRdb lists only in-frame clones, some missing. Counted here are about 16,000 clones, roughly three fifths occurring once; the ten biggest clones make up 2.8%. This specimen was PBMCs, taken before nivolumab (anti-PD-1) treatment. The source is a person aged 40 to 85 with oral cavity squamous cell carcinoma.

This clone was seen a single time. J is TRBJ2-1 and V is TRBV5-1; 8 bases agree with TRBD1. Germline-derived CDR1 and CDR2 are SGHRS and YFSETQ. V lost 1 base and J lost 12; bases outside the gene matches: 9. CDR3 length: 14 residues. CDR3 residues: CASSLNDPGQGQFF. The CDR3 region has the DNA TGCGCCAGCAGCTTGAACGACCCCGGACAGGGGCAGTTCTTC. The entire variable domain, with the rest obtained from reference TRBV5-1 and TRBJ2-1, is as follows: KAGVTQTPRYLIKTRGQQVTLSCSPISGHRSVSWYQQTPGQGLQFLFEYFSETQRNKGNFPGRFSGRQFSNSRSEMNVSTLELGDSALYLCASSLNDPGQGQFFGPGTRLTVL.

The chain carries TRBV6-1 and TRBJ2-1, with D uncertain. The CDR3 contains 11 residues. From germline, CDR1 is MNHNS and CDR2 SASEGT. Trimming stripped 5 bases from V and 3 bases from J, with 2 bases between. The CDR3 spells CASSIYNEQFF. The CDR3 nucleotides read TGTGCCAGCAGTATCTACAATGAGCAGTTCTTC.

This chain connects TRBV6-1 to TRBJ2-7; 7 nucleotides agree with TRBD2. Germline values: CDR1 MNHNS, CDR2 SASEGT. V was pared by 5 bases and J by 2 bases, with 6 bases of the junction left unmatched. The CDR3 sequence is 14 residues long. The CDR3 protein is CASSIAGETYEQYF. The CDR3 DNA sequence: TGTGCCAGCAGTATAGCGGGCGAAACCTACGAGCAGTACTTC.

This clone was picked up a small number of times. The rearrangement joins TRBV13 to TRBJ1-4; D gene unclear. The V end lost 4 bases, the J end lost 8 bases, and 14 bases lay between the germline ends. CDR1 PRHDT and CDR2 FYEKMQ come from the germline V gene (reference sequence). CDR3 length equals 14 residues. The CDR3: CASSWKGSGEKLFF. The CDR3 region has the DNA TGTGCCAGCAGCTGGAAGGGATCGGGAGAAAAACTGTTTTTT.

The chain carries TRBV11-2 and TRBJ2-7; D gene ambiguous. The germline V gene encodes CDR1 SGHAT and CDR2 FQNNGV. The CDR3 totals 14 residues. Between the trimmed V and J ends, which lost 7 bases and 1 base, there was a span of 14 bases. The CDR3 spells CASTATLGSYEQYF. Written as DNA, the CDR3 is TGTGCCAGCACCGCGACACTGGGGTCCTACGAGCAGTACTTC.

J is TRBJ2-6 and V is TRBV30; tentative D call: TRBD1 (5 bases). Germline V lookup: CDR1 GTSNPN, CDR2 SVGIG (reference sequence). Trimming removed 4 bases at V and 4 bases at J, with 11 bases between. This CDR3 is built from 14 residues. CDR3 residues: CAWIGAEGANVLTF. The CDR3 coding sequence is TGTGCCTGGATTGGGGCGGAAGGGGCCAACGTCCTGACTTTC.

The genes are TRBV29-1 and TRBJ2-1; D gene unclear. The germline gives CDR1 SQVTM, CDR2 ANQGSEA. Between the trimmed V and J ends, which lost 0 bases and 13 bases, there was a span of 10 bases. This CDR3 comprises 11 residues. Written as DNA, the CDR3 is TGCAGCGTTGAAGATCCTCCGAAACAGTTCTTC. Its translation: CSVEDPPKQFF.

This clone came up a few times. V usage is TRBV9 and J usage is TRBJ2-1; maybe TRBD2 (6 bases). V was cut by 0 bases and J by 9 bases, with 10 bases left in between. This CDR3 spans 13 amino acids. Looked up from germline, CDR1 is SGDLS and CDR2 is YYNGEE. The CDR3 reads CASSVVGGAEQFF. CDR3 in DNA: TGTGCCAGCAGCGTAGTCGGCGGGGCTGAGCAGTTCTTC.

V gene TRBV29-1 combines with J gene TRBJ2-1, with 8 bases aligning to TRBD1. Per the germline V gene, CDR1 is SQVTM and CDR2 is ANQGSEA. J gave up 5 bases and V 4 bases, and 4 bases lay outside the gene matches. This CDR3 region has 13 residues. The CDR3 coding sequence is TGCAGCGTTGGGGACAGGTTGAACAATGAGCAGTTCTTC. Amino acids: CSVGDRLNNEQFF.

The chain uses TRBV7-3 and TRBJ2-2; 8 nucleotides agree with TRBD1. The CDR3 extends over 18 amino acids. The junction had 13 bases not matched to a gene; V was cut back by 0 bases and J by 7 bases. Germline values: CDR1 SGHTA, CDR2 FQGTGA. The CDR3: CASSLTFGAQGEDGELFF. The CDR3 nucleotides are TGTGCCAGCAGCTTAACGTTCGGGGCACAGGGGGAGGACGGGGAGCTGTTTTTT.

This chain links TRBV30 with TRBJ2-6; D is uncertain. CDR1 is GTSNPN, CDR2 SVGIG, per germline (reference sequence). The germline V and J ends were trimmed by 0 bases and 5 bases, with 23 bases remaining between them. The CDR3 consists of 19 residues. For the CDR3, the DNA is TGTGCCTGGAGTGTACTGGTTTCCGGCCGCTCTAGGAGGGCCAACGTCCTGACTTTC. It specifies CAWSVLVSGRSRRANVLTF.

A single count supports this clone. CDR3: CAWSTGGYEQYF. The CDR3 bases are TGTGCCTGGAGTACAGGAGGATACGAGCAGTACTTC. This chain joins TRBV30 and TRBJ2-7, with D possibly being TRBD1 or TRBD2 (5 bases each). V lost 2 bases and J 4 bases, leaving 9 bases between the germline ends. The CDR3 has 12 amino acids. The V gene's germline CDR1 is GTSNPN and CDR2 SVGIG (reference sequence).

This chain uses TRBV9 with TRBJ2-3, with 7 positions matching TRBD2. Germline V gene lookup returns CDR1 SGDLS and CDR2 YYNGEE. CDR3 length: 15 amino acids. Unmatched junction bases numbered 7, after V lost 4 bases and J lost 2 bases. The CDR3 region is CASSPMGLPTDTQYF. CDR3 nucleotides: TGTGCCAGCAGCCCTATGGGACTACCCACAGATACGCAGTATTTT.

This rearrangement joins TRBV5-6 to TRBJ2-2; 9 positions match TRBD1. This CDR3 has 17 amino acids. V was pared by 4 bases and J by 7 bases, with 14 bases of the junction left unmatched. Germline V gene data show CDR1 as SGHDT and CDR2 as YYEEEE. CDR3 region: CASSPRGRQGVSGELFF. CDR3 nucleotides: TGTGCCAGCAGCCCACGGGGCCGACAGGGGGTGAGCGGGGAGCTGTTTTTT.

The chain joins TRBV6-5 to TRBJ2-7; 7 bases are shared with TRBD2. Germline lookup yields CDR1 MNHEY and CDR2 SVGAGI. The CDR3 runs to 15 residues. V dropped 2 bases and J dropped 2; count of bases not matched to a gene: 6. The CDR3 region is CASSYLVAGTYEQYF. The CDR3 DNA reads as TGTGCCAGCAGTTACCTGGTAGCGGGCACCTACGAGCAGTACTTC.

The chain links TRBV5-6 to TRBJ1-5; D gene unclear. V was pared by 1 base and J by 6 bases, with 8 bases between. Germline loops: CDR1 SGHDT, CDR2 YYEEEE. The CDR3 has 13 amino acids. Here the CDR3 DNA reads TGTGCCAGCAGCTTGTCGGGGAGTCAGCCCCAGCATTTT. This encodes CASSLSGSQPQHF.

This clone turned up a few times. The V and J genes are TRBV30 and TRBJ2-7; 8 bases fit TRBD2. Germline trimming cut 5 bases from V and 3 bases from J; bases unmatched to any gene: 3. Germline-derived CDR1 and CDR2 are GTSNPN and SVGIG (reference sequence). The CDR3 is 12 residues long. This CDR3 reads CAWEGTSYEQYF. Written as DNA, the CDR3 is TGTGCCTGGGAGGGGACTAGCTACGAGCAGTACTTC.

This chain joins TRBV28 and TRBJ1-5; tentatively, D is TRBD1 (5 bases). Between the trimmed V and J ends, which lost 7 bases and 6 bases, there was a span of 31 bases. Germline CDR1 is MDHEN and CDR2 is SYDVKM. This CDR3 has 19 residues. The CDR3, as DNA: TGTGCCAGCAAGACGCAACCGGAACAGGTGGCGGAGGCGCGTCAGCCCCAGCATTTT. This gives the protein CASKTQPEQVAEARQPQHF.

V and J are TRBV28 and TRBJ1-5; D is unclear. Germline CDR1 and CDR2: MDHEN and SYDVKM. The CDR3 contains 14 residues. The V end was cut by 6 bases, the J end by 4 bases, with 13 bases between. CDR3 sequence: CASSPALGNQPQHF. The CDR3 region has the DNA TGTGCCAGCAGCCCCGCGTTAGGGAATCAGCCCCAGCATTTT.

This clone was observed a handful of times. The J gene is TRBJ2-1, the V gene TRBV9; the D gene could be TRBD1 or TRBD2 (5 bases each). This CDR3 comprises 15 residues. CDR1 is SGDLS and CDR2 is YYNGEE in the germline V gene. V lost 0 bases and J 0 bases, leaving 7 bases between the germline ends. CDR3 DNA sequence: TGTGCCAGCAGCGTAGGGGGGTACTCCTACAATGAGCAGTTCTTC. Translating gives CASSVGGYSYNEQFF.

V and J are TRBV11-3 and TRBJ1-1, with D possibly TRBD1 on 6 matching bases. V lost 5 bases and J 1 base, leaving 17 bases between the germline ends. The V gene's germline CDR1 is SGHNT and CDR2 YENEEA. CDR3 length: 16 amino acids. The CDR3 sequence is CASSHRASMSNTEAFF. The CDR3 DNA is TGTGCCAGCAGCCACAGGGCCTCAATGTCGAACACTGAAGCTTTCTTT.

J is TRBJ1-2 and V is TRBV10-3; unclear D gene. V lost 7 bases, J lost 4 bases, and 13 bases lay in between. Per germline, CDR1 ENHRY and CDR2 SYGVKD. The CDR3 is 13 residues long. Here the CDR3 DNA reads TGTGCCATCAACCCCGGTTCTGGCTATGGCTACACCTTC. This encodes CAINPGSGYGYTF.

This clone occurred a few times. For the CDR3, the DNA is TGCGCCAGCAGTGAGTCCCCGGGAGAGACCCAGTACTTC. Its protein is CASSESPGETQYF. This chain links TRBV10-2 with TRBJ2-5; no firm D call. Trimming stripped 0 bases from V and 4 bases from J, with 6 bases between. The CDR3 totals 13 residues. Germline assignment: CDR1 WSHSY and CDR2 SAAADI.

A few counts support this clone. This sequence joins TRBV19 and TRBJ1-1, with D unresolved. The germline V gene has CDR1 LNHDA and CDR2 SQIVND (reference sequence). Trimming shortened V by 1 base and J by 2 bases, and 11 bases separated the two germline ends. This CDR3 contains 15 residues. The DNA for the CDR3 is TGTGCCAGTAGTATAGCGCCGAAGGCTAACACTGAAGCTTTCTTT. It codes for CASSIAPKANTEAFF.

The chain couples TRBV2 to TRBJ2-1, with 7 nucleotides matching TRBD2. There are 18 residues in the CDR3. Losses at the gene ends were 3 bases for V and 0 bases for J; bases not matched to a gene: 11. CDR1 is SNHLY and CDR2 is FYNNEI in the germline V gene. CDR3 in DNA: TGTGCCAGCAGTGAGGACCGAACGGGAGGAAACTCCTACAATGAGCAGTTCTTC. Residues: CASSEDRTGGNSYNEQFF.